This TCR beta chain was recovered during a study of T cell repertoires in cytomegalovirus infection. This clonotype came up many times. The antigen remains undetermined. TCRdb ran MiXCR on the reads and lists one entry per CDR3 protein. There are 250,000 to 300,000 distinct CDR3 sequences in the sample; about 23% occur only once, and about 15% lies in the top ten. Study-wide points: CMV-specific TCR beta clonotypes restricted by HLA-C dominated the ex vivo response. Summed frequency of public TCR beta families distinguished CMV carriers with the relevant HLA.

This CDR3 is 14 amino acids long. The V end was cut by 7 bases, the J end by 8 bases, with 15 bases between. The germline CDR1 and CDR2 sequences are SGHTA and FQGNSA. This TCR came from a human donor in good health (CMV status not recorded). Some clones in this sample may be carry-over from other donors' samples. The specimen sequenced was PBMCs. V and J are TRBV7-2 and TRBJ1-6; tentative D call: TRBD1 (6 bases). Here the CDR3 reads CASTYTGLDSPLHF. The DNA for the CDR3 is TGTGCCAGCACCTATACAGGGCTGGATTCACCCCTCCACTTT.